This is a list of T cell receptor beta chains from one sample in a study of blood T cell repertoires in COVID-19. Libraries were prepared by immunoSEQ multiplex PCR; TCRdb keeps only in-frame clonotypes and omits some of them. The data show about 32,000 clones, around 85% seen once. Input material: peripheral blood. The receptors were gathered from a man aged 55 to 70 with active or convalescent COVID-19. The CDR3 runs from the conserved cysteine through the conserved F or W. The order of the fields is V gene, J gene, clone size, D gene, CDR3 protein, CDR3 DNA. A D gene is named only where the DNA matches it firmly. Some rows mark clone size as missing; the rest say once, few, many or name a class of expanded clone.

v_gene: TRBV13; j_gene: TRBJ2-1; abundance: few; d_gene: TRBD1; CDR3aa: CASSFGAGTGGFNEQFF; CDR3nt: TGTGCCAGCAGCTTTGGAGCCGGGACAGGGGGCTTCAATGAGCAGTTCTTC
v_gene: TRBV5-5; j_gene: TRBJ1-1; abundance: -; d_gene: -; CDR3aa: CASSLRVWGDEAFF; CDR3nt: TGTGCCAGCAGCTTGAGGGTATGGGGAGACGAAGCTTTCTTT
v_gene: TRBV18; j_gene: TRBJ2-3; abundance: -; d_gene: -; CDR3aa: CASSPPTGIDTQYF; CDR3nt: TGTGCCAGCTCACCCCCAACAGGGATAGATACGCAGTATTTT
v_gene: TRBV28; j_gene: TRBJ2-5; abundance: -; d_gene: TRBD1; CDR3aa: CASSWDTGTVQETQYF; CDR3nt: TGTGCCAGCAGTTGGGACACCGGGACAGTCCAAGAGACCCAGTACTTC
v_gene: TRBV19; j_gene: TRBJ1-5; abundance: -; d_gene: -; CDR3aa: CASSIRGRGAANSNQPQHF; CDR3nt: TGTGCCAGTAGTATAAGGGGACGGGGGGCCGCGAATAGCAATCAGCCCCAGCATTTT
v_gene: TRBV6-5; j_gene: TRBJ1-2; abundance: -; d_gene: -; CDR3aa: CASSRGLLDYGYTF; CDR3nt: TGTGCCAGCAGTCGAGGACTCCTCGACTATGGCTACACCTTC
v_gene: TRBV7-9; j_gene: TRBJ1-1; abundance: -; d_gene: -; CDR3aa: CASSLALNTEAFF; CDR3nt: TGTGCCAGCAGCCTGGCCTTGAACACTGAAGCTTTCTTT
v_gene: TRBV5-5; j_gene: TRBJ1-2; abundance: -; d_gene: -; CDR3aa: CASSFFQGTGGYTF; CDR3nt: TGTGCCAGCAGCTTTTTTCAGGGTACCGGTGGCTACACCTTC
v_gene: TRBV6-6; j_gene: TRBJ1-1; abundance: -; d_gene: TRBD1; CDR3aa: CASTASRGSGTEAFF; CDR3nt: TGTGCCAGCACCGCCAGCAGGGGGTCGGGGACTGAAGCTTTCTTT
v_gene: TRBV28; j_gene: TRBJ2-5; abundance: -; d_gene: -; CDR3aa: CASRGGARRETQYF; CDR3nt: TGTGCCAGCAGGGGGGGAGCCCGGCGGGAGACCCAGTACTTC
v_gene: TRBV28; j_gene: TRBJ1-4; abundance: -; d_gene: TRBD1; CDR3aa: CASSSPTGGVEKLFF; CDR3nt: TGTGCCAGCAGTTCGCCGACAGGGGGAGTTGAAAAACTGTTTTTT
v_gene: TRBV5-5; j_gene: TRBJ1-6; abundance: -; d_gene: -; CDR3aa: CASSLGGGEFYSPLHF; CDR3nt: TGTGCCAGCAGCTTGGGTGGGGGGGAATTTTATTCACCCCTCCACTTT
v_gene: TRBV2; j_gene: TRBJ2-5; abundance: -; d_gene: -; CDR3aa: CASSLRETQYF; CDR3nt: TGTGCCAGCAGCCTCAGAGAGACCCAGTACTTC
v_gene: TRBV5-1; j_gene: TRBJ2-1; abundance: -; d_gene: -; CDR3aa: CASSPGQLGDNEQFF; CDR3nt: TGCGCCAGCAGCCCTGGACAGCTAGGTGACAATGAGCAGTTCTTC
v_gene: TRBV6-1; j_gene: TRBJ2-1; abundance: -; d_gene: -; CDR3aa: CASSERVGASGYNEQFF; CDR3nt: TGTGCCAGCAGTGAACGAGTGGGGGCTAGTGGGTACAATGAGCAGTTCTTC
v_gene: TRBV18; j_gene: TRBJ2-3; abundance: -; d_gene: -; CDR3aa: CASSPVQDSDTQYF; CDR3nt: TGTGCCAGCTCACCTGTGCAGGACTCAGATACGCAGTATTTT
v_gene: TRBV6-5; j_gene: TRBJ1-1; abundance: once; d_gene: -; CDR3aa: CASSFPGARSTEAFF; CDR3nt: TGTGCCAGCAGTTTCCCAGGGGCTAGGAGCACTGAAGCTTTCTTT
v_gene: TRBV3-1/TRBV3-2; j_gene: TRBJ2-5; abundance: -; d_gene: -; CDR3aa: CASSRRTDQETQYF; CDR3nt: TGTGCCAGCAGCCGGAGGACAGATCAAGAGACCCAGTACTTC
v_gene: TRBV5-1; j_gene: TRBJ1-4; abundance: -; d_gene: TRBD1; CDR3aa: CASSPGTARLVEKLFF; CDR3nt: TGCGCCAGCAGCCCCGGGACAGCCCGTCTAGTTGAAAAACTGTTTTTT
v_gene: TRBV4-1; j_gene: TRBJ1-2; abundance: medium-sized; d_gene: -; CDR3aa: CASSSGDYGYTF; CDR3nt: TGCGCCAGCAGCTCAGGGGACTATGGCTACACCTTC
v_gene: TRBV5-4; j_gene: TRBJ1-2; abundance: -; d_gene: TRBD1; CDR3aa: CASSLGTGTYGYTF; CDR3nt: TGTGCCAGCAGCTTGGGGACAGGGACCTATGGCTACACCTTC
v_gene: TRBV29-1; j_gene: TRBJ2-3; abundance: -; d_gene: TRBD2; CDR3aa: CSVEVLAGVTDTQYF; CDR3nt: TGCAGCGTTGAAGTCCTAGCGGGGGTCACAGATACGCAGTATTTT
v_gene: TRBV6-1; j_gene: TRBJ1-1; abundance: -; d_gene: -; CDR3aa: CASSELGGARTEAFF; CDR3nt: TGTGCCAGCAGTGAATTGGGGGGGGCTAGGACTGAAGCTTTCTTT
v_gene: TRBV7-9; j_gene: TRBJ2-3; abundance: -; d_gene: -; CDR3aa: CASGQGPDTQYF; CDR3nt: TGTGCCAGTGGGCAGGGTCCAGATACGCAGTATTTT
v_gene: TRBV7-8; j_gene: TRBJ1-1; abundance: -; d_gene: TRBD1; CDR3aa: CASNNRGGNTEAFF; CDR3nt: TGTGCCAGCAACAACAGGGGGGGGAACACTGAAGCTTTCTTT
v_gene: TRBV2; j_gene: TRBJ1-2; abundance: -; d_gene: -; CDR3aa: CASQTQVNYGYTF; CDR3nt: TGTGCCAGCCAAACACAGGTCAACTATGGCTACACCTTC
v_gene: TRBV6-2/TRBV6-3; j_gene: TRBJ2-1; abundance: -; d_gene: TRBD2; CDR3aa: CASRPHGLAGVVGTYNEQFF; CDR3nt: TGTGCCAGCAGGCCTCACGGACTAGCGGGAGTAGTAGGGACTTACAATGAGCAGTTCTTC
v_gene: TRBV11-1; j_gene: TRBJ1-1; abundance: -; d_gene: -; CDR3aa: CASSLAYQDTEAFF; CDR3nt: TGTGCCAGCAGCTTAGCCTACCAGGACACTGAAGCTTTCTTT
v_gene: TRBV7-2; j_gene: TRBJ1-3; abundance: -; d_gene: -; CDR3aa: CASSLALRNTIYF; CDR3nt: TGTGCCAGCAGCTTAGCTCTCCGAAACACCATATATTTT
v_gene: TRBV5-1; j_gene: TRBJ2-6; abundance: -; d_gene: -; CDR3aa: CASSLAAEFSGANVLTF; CDR3nt: TGCGCCAGCAGCTTGGCAGCGGAATTCTCTGGGGCCAACGTCCTGACTTTC
v_gene: TRBV14; j_gene: TRBJ1-1; abundance: -; d_gene: TRBD1; CDR3aa: CASSLYGTGAIMNTEAFF; CDR3nt: TGTGCCAGCAGCCTCTATGGGACAGGAGCCATCATGAACACTGAAGCTTTCTTT
v_gene: TRBV6-2/TRBV6-3; j_gene: TRBJ2-3; abundance: -; d_gene: TRBD1; CDR3aa: CASSQGTGGGTQYF; CDR3nt: TGTGCCAGCAGTCAAGGGACAGGGGGTGGTACGCAGTATTTT
v_gene: TRBV2; j_gene: TRBJ2-5; abundance: -; d_gene: TRBD2; CDR3aa: CASKPHPGGGAGETQYF; CDR3nt: TGTGCCAGCAAGCCTCATCCGGGCGGGGGGGCTGGAGAGACCCAGTACTTC
v_gene: TRBV9; j_gene: TRBJ1-6; abundance: -; d_gene: -; CDR3aa: CASGQTGSHNSPLHF; CDR3nt: TGTGCCAGCGGCCAGACAGGCAGCCATAATTCACCCCTCCACTTT
v_gene: TRBV14; j_gene: TRBJ2-3; abundance: -; d_gene: -; CDR3aa: CASSPLLQGGDTQYF; CDR3nt: TGTGCCAGCAGCCCCCTTCTTCAAGGGGGAGATACGCAGTATTTT
v_gene: TRBV5-1; j_gene: TRBJ2-1; abundance: -; d_gene: -; CDR3aa: CASGLRQGNEQFF; CDR3nt: TGCGCCAGCGGACTACGACAGGGCAATGAGCAGTTCTTC
v_gene: TRBV6-5; j_gene: TRBJ1-6; abundance: -; d_gene: -; CDR3aa: CASTAGTPDNSPLHF; CDR3nt: TGTGCCAGCACTGCGGGGACCCCAGATAATTCACCCCTCCACTTT
v_gene: TRBV5-6; j_gene: TRBJ2-3; abundance: -; d_gene: TRBD2; CDR3aa: CASSLTSGSDTQYF; CDR3nt: TGTGCCAGCAGCTTGACTAGCGGGTCAGATACGCAGTATTTT
v_gene: TRBV5-4; j_gene: TRBJ2-5; abundance: -; d_gene: -; CDR3aa: CASSPRGDEETQYF; CDR3nt: TGTGCCAGCAGCCCCCGGGGAGATGAAGAGACCCAGTACTTC
v_gene: TRBV11-2; j_gene: TRBJ2-3; abundance: -; d_gene: -; CDR3aa: CASSPNGQNTDTQYF; CDR3nt: TGTGCCAGCAGCCCCAATGGACAGAACACAGATACGCAGTATTTT
v_gene: TRBV2; j_gene: TRBJ2-1; abundance: once; d_gene: TRBD2; CDR3aa: CASSTSGRIEQFF; CDR3nt: TGTGCCAGCTCGACTAGCGGGAGAATTGAGCAGTTCTTC
v_gene: TRBV5-6; j_gene: TRBJ2-6; abundance: -; d_gene: -; CDR3aa: CASSLDSSGANVLTF; CDR3nt: TGTGCCAGCAGCTTGGACAGCTCTGGGGCCAACGTCCTGACTTTC
v_gene: TRBV10-3; j_gene: TRBJ1-2; abundance: -; d_gene: -; CDR3aa: CAISDRDTYGYTF; CDR3nt: TGTGCCATCAGTGACCGGGACACCTATGGCTACACCTTC
v_gene: TRBV12-5; j_gene: TRBJ2-1; abundance: -; d_gene: TRBD2; CDR3aa: CASGLVPPTSGIEQFF; CDR3nt: TGTGCTAGTGGTTTGGTACCCCCTACTAGCGGGATTGAGCAGTTCTTC
v_gene: TRBV6-2/TRBV6-3; j_gene: TRBJ1-6; abundance: -; d_gene: -; CDR3aa: CASSYPKGGPGSYNSPLHF; CDR3nt: TGTGCCAGCAGTTACCCGAAAGGCGGCCCGGGCTCCTATAATTCACCCCTCCACTTT
v_gene: TRBV2; j_gene: TRBJ1-1; abundance: -; d_gene: TRBD1; CDR3aa: CAGQGREDTEAFF; CDR3nt: TGTGCCGGACAGGGACGGGAGGACACTGAAGCTTTCTTT